Listed here are 17 T cell receptor beta chains from one sample, sequenced in a study of Graves' ophthalmopathy and Graves' hyperthyroidism. RNA transcripts provided the template for amplifying TCR beta CDR3 regions. RT-PCR in the first round used HTBI primers; a second-round multiplex PCR followed. Via MiXCR, TCRdb re-called the multiplex PCR reads, giving one row per CDR3 protein. The table shows a few hundred thousand distinct CDR3 sequences, with roughly a sixth occurring only once. Sequences were obtained from peripheral blood. The receptors stem from an adult woman with stable Graves' hyperthyroidism.

As concerns this clonotype: It may be a read error: a sequence one base away is much more abundant. The V call is TRBV20-1, the J call TRBJ2-4; D is unclear. This CDR3 has 10 amino acids. Germline CDR1 is DFQATT and CDR2 is SNEGSKA (reference sequence). The CDR3 bases are TGCAATGCCCTGAAAAACATTCAGTACTTC. Its protein is CNALKNIQYF.

The V gene is TRBV6-2 or TRBV6-3, the J gene TRBJ2-5; a possible D gene is TRBD2 (5 bases). V was clipped by 5 bases and J by 5 bases, with 15 bases between them. CDR1 is MNHEY, CDR2 SVGEGT, per germline. This CDR3 has 14 residues. This CDR3 is CASSRPGWEETQYF. CDR3 in DNA: TGTGCCAGCAGTAGACCTGGGTGGGAGGAGACCCAGTACTTC.

This clonotype was observed many times. This chain joins TRBV11-2 and TRBJ2-7; 7 bases are a match to TRBD1. V was clipped by 5 bases and J by 3 bases; unmatched bases: 7. Germline V gene data show CDR1 as SGHAT and CDR2 as FQNNGV. The CDR3 runs 14 residues. CDR3 sequence (DNA): TGTGCCAGCAGCGCACCGGGACAGCTCTACGAGCAGTACTTC. Amino acid sequence: CASSAPGQLYEQYF.

The chain links TRBV6-2 or TRBV6-3 to TRBJ2-2; 9 nucleotides agree with TRBD2. In germline, CDR1 is MNHEY, CDR2 SVGEGT. This CDR3 region has 16 residues. Trimming removed 0 bases from V and 2 bases from J; junction bases left unmatched: 1. Here the CDR3 reads CASSYSAGGNTGELFF. The CDR3, as DNA: TGTGCCAGCAGTTACTCAGCGGGAGGCAACACCGGGGAGCTGTTTTTT.

This clonotype was found many times. The J gene is TRBJ2-5, the V gene TRBV9; the match to TRBD2 covers 7 bases. In germline, CDR1 is SGDLS, CDR2 YYNGEE. The CDR3 runs to 14 residues. The V gene end was trimmed by 3 bases and the J gene end by 2 bases; junction bases not matched to a gene: 4. CDR3 DNA sequence: TGTGCCAGCAGCGGGGGAGGGCCTCAAGAGACCCAGTACTTC. Translation gives CASSGGGPQETQYF.

The V gene is TRBV12-3 or TRBV12-4, the J gene TRBJ1-1, with 9 bases that match TRBD1. There are 15 residues in the CDR3. Losses at the gene ends were 6 bases for V and 7 bases for J; bases not matched to a gene: 12. In nucleotides, the CDR3 is TGTGCCAGCAGCACTCACAGATCGACAGGGGGTGAAGCTTTCTTT. Protein: CASSTHRSTGGEAFF.

V gene TRBV6-2 or TRBV6-3 combines with J gene TRBJ2-2; D possibly matches TRBD1 or TRBD2 (5 bases each). Looked up from germline, CDR1 is MNHEY and CDR2 is SVGEGT. The CDR3 has 18 amino acids. V lost 0 bases and J lost 5, with 19 bases in between. The CDR3 sequence is CASSYSRLGVAPTGELFF. CDR3 nucleotides: TGTGCCAGCAGTTACTCGAGGCTGGGGGTAGCCCCAACCGGGGAGCTGTTTTTT.

This clonotype was observed at least ten times. The chain uses TRBV12-3 or TRBV12-4 and TRBJ1-1; D is unclear. CDR3 size: 14 residues. V lost 1 base, J lost 1 base, and 7 bases lay in between. The CDR3 DNA follows: TGTGCCAGCAGTTTAGATTGGCAGAACACTGAAGCTTTCTTT. Amino acids: CASSLDWQNTEAFF.

This clonotype was recorded at least ten times. The V call is TRBV20-1, the J call TRBJ2-7; maybe TRBD2 (6 bases). The germline V and J ends were trimmed by 1 base and 3 bases, with 16 bases remaining between them. The CDR3 spans 15 residues. The germline V gene has CDR1 DFQATT and CDR2 SNEGSKA (reference sequence). As DNA, the CDR3 is TGCAGTGCTAGAGTATCCAGCGGGCCAATCTACGAGCAGTACTTC. This codes for CSARVSSGPIYEQYF.

CDR3 protein: CATYPPTGIGWELFF. The CDR3 DNA reads as TGTGCCACCTACCCCCCGACAGGGATTGGGTGGGAGCTGTTTTTT. The chain carries TRBV19 and TRBJ2-2; 7 nucleotides line up with TRBD1. Germline values: CDR1 LNHDA, CDR2 SQIVND (reference sequence). The junction had 17 bases not matched to a gene; V was cut back by 10 bases and J by 9 bases. The CDR3 length is 15 residues.

This clonotype was recorded at least ten times. The V gene is TRBV10-3, the J gene TRBJ2-7, with D possibly being TRBD1 (6 bases). The ends were cut back, 7 bases at V and 0 bases at J, with 13 bases in the middle. This CDR3 comprises 14 residues. In germline, CDR1 is ENHRY, CDR2 SYGVKD. CDR3 in amino acids: CAIKSTGNSYEQYF. DNA for the CDR3: TGTGCCATCAAGTCGACAGGAAACTCCTACGAGCAGTACTTC.

This clonotype was detected many times. The CDR3 nucleotides read TGTGCCACCAGCAGAGACAGAACAAGCAATCAGCCCCAGCATTTT. Its translation is CATSRDRTSNQPQHF. This chain links TRBV15 with TRBJ1-5; D unclear. Germline CDR1 LNHNV, CDR2 YYDKDF (reference sequence). This CDR3 has 15 amino acids. Trimming took off 0 bases at V and 1 base at J, with 7 bases between the two ends. The full variable domain, in which reference TRBV15 and TRBJ1-5 provide the parts outside the CDR3, is DAMVIQNPRYQVTQFGKPVTLSCSQTLNHNVMYWYQQKSSQAPKLLFHYYDKDFNNEADTPDNFQSRRPNTSFCFLDIRSPGLGDTAMYLCATSRDRTSNQPQHFGDGTRLSIL.

This clonotype was found a few times. A read error may explain this, as a much larger clone is one base away. The chain links TRBV28 to TRBJ2-2, with a tentative D call TRBD2 (5 bases). CDR1 and CDR2 from the germline V gene are MDHEN and SYDVKM. The CDR3 extends over 17 amino acids. V shed 7 bases and J shed 4 bases, with 22 bases lying between them. CDR3 nucleotide sequence: TGTGCCAGCAAGAGGGATGGCGGGCTCCTTCCCACCGGGGAGCTGTTTTTT. Translation gives CASKRDGGLLPTGELFF.

This clonotype occurred many times. This chain uses TRBV6-5 with TRBJ2-7; 8 bases are a match to TRBD1. CDR3 length equals 17 residues. Germline CDR1 and CDR2: MNHEY and SVGAGI. The ends lost 2 bases at V and 3 bases at J; junction bases unmatched: 12. DNA for the CDR3: TGTGCCAGCAGTTACGATCGATCGGGACAGGCGAGCTACGAGCAGTACTTC. This translates into CASSYDRSGQASYEQYF.

Turning to this clonotype: A much larger clone differs from this one at a single base, so this may be a read error. V usage is TRBV29-1 and J usage is TRBJ2-7, with a tentative D call TRBD2 (6 bases). Germline V gene data show CDR1 as SQVTM and CDR2 as ANQGSEA. The ends were cut back, 7 bases at V and 4 bases at J, with 14 bases in the middle. CDR3 length: 12 amino acids. This CDR3 is CSAGGDGYEQYV. CDR3 sequence (DNA): TGCAGCGCTGGAGGGGACGGTTACGAGCAGTACGTC.

This clonotype was seen many times. V and J are TRBV20-1 and TRBJ1-3; tentative D call: TRBD1 (5 bases). Germline assignment: CDR1 DFQATT and CDR2 SNEGSKA (reference sequence). V lost 3 bases and J 4 bases, leaving 13 bases between the germline ends. This CDR3 has 14 amino acids. The CDR3 spells CSASRDGSGNTIYF. In DNA form, the CDR3 reads TGCAGTGCTAGTAGGGACGGTAGCGGAAACACCATATATTTT.

This clonotype has at least ten counts. The chain uses TRBV12-3 or TRBV12-4 and TRBJ2-7; no definite D call. The CDR3 runs 13 residues. V was shortened by 3 bases and J by 5 bases, with 11 bases between the two germline ends. The CDR3 is CASSLQTFHEQYF. CDR3 DNA: TGTGCCAGCAGTTTGCAGACTTTCCACGAGCAGTACTTC.